Shown below are 7 T cell receptor beta chains from a single sample sequenced in a study of blood T cell repertoires in COVID-19. The data were produced by immunoSEQ multiplex PCR, yet TCRdb's version contains in-frame clones alone and is incomplete. The data show about 77,000 clones, 80% seen once. Material: peripheral blood. The receptor source for this set is a woman in her seventies with acute or convalescent COVID-19.

This chain joins TRBV27 and TRBJ1-4; D may be TRBD1 (6 bases). The CDR3 extends over 19 amino acids. V lost 2 bases to trimming and J lost 9 bases, with 28 bases between them. The V gene's germline CDR1 is MNHEY and CDR2 SMNVEV (reference sequence). This CDR3 is CASSLPRTFSGQNAQKLFF. The DNA for the CDR3 is TGTGCCAGCAGTTTACCGCGCACCTTCTCGGGACAAAATGCCCAAAAACTGTTTTTT.

The rearrangement joins TRBV25-1 to TRBJ1-2; D gene unclear. This CDR3 comprises 13 residues. Germline values: CDR1 MGHDK, CDR2 SYGVNS. V gave up 3 bases and J gave up 6 bases, with 11 bases separating them. DNA for the CDR3: TGTGCCAGCAGTGACGGTGGGAGGCATGGCTACACCTTC. Translated, it gives CASSDGGRHGYTF.

This sequence joins TRBV3-1 (or the pseudogene TRBV3-2) and TRBJ2-1, with D possibly TRBD1 on 6 matching bases. V was clipped by 4 bases and J by 12 bases, with 10 bases between them. The CDR3 consists of 11 residues. In germline, CDR1 is LGHDT, CDR2 YNNKEL (reference sequence). CDR3 bases: TGTGCCAGCAGCCTTAGAGGGGGGCAGTTCTTC. It yields the protein CASSLRGGQFF.

This clone showed up just a few times. The chain joins TRBV27 to TRBJ1-1; a weak D match, TRBD1 (6 bases). This CDR3 spans 14 amino acids. Trimming left V 2 bases short and J 4 bases short, with 11 bases between. CDR1 MNHEY and CDR2 SMNVEV come from the germline V gene (reference sequence). DNA of the CDR3: TGTGCCAGCAGTTTAAGGGGGACGGTCACTGAAGCTTTCTTT. Protein product: CASSLRGTVTEAFF.

The rearrangement joins TRBV5-1 to TRBJ2-1, with TRBD2 matching over 13 bases. Germline V lookup: CDR1 SGHRS, CDR2 YFSETQ. Trimming removed 3 bases from V and 5 bases from J; junction bases left unmatched: 8. The CDR3 sequence is 17 residues long. In nucleotides, the CDR3 is TGCGCCAGCAGCTCGGTCGGACTAGCGGGGGTCCACAATGAGCAGTTCTTC. Translated: CASSSVGLAGVHNEQFF.

The chain recombines TRBV6-5 with TRBJ1-1; D is uncertain. CDR1 MNHEY and CDR2 SVGAGI come from the germline V gene. The CDR3 length is 13 residues. V lost 7 bases to trimming and J lost 9 bases, with 18 bases between them. CDR3 sequence: CASNTPGIGKAFF. The CDR3 nucleotides are TGTGCCAGCAACACTCCGGGGATCGGGAAAGCTTTCTTT.

V gene TRBV5-6 combines with J gene TRBJ2-5; 8 nucleotides match TRBD2. The CDR3 covers 15 residues. Germline-derived CDR1 and CDR2 are SGHDT and YYEEEE. With 0 bases clipped from V and 4 bases from J, the junction kept 5 bases outside the gene matches. CDR3 sequence: CASSLGVRGGETQYF. The CDR3 nucleotides are TGTGCCAGCAGCTTGGGTGTTCGGGGGGGAGAGACCCAGTACTTC. The full variable domain, rest sourced from reference TRBV5-6 and TRBJ2-5, is DAGVTQSPTHLIKTRGQQVTLRCSPKSGHDTVSWYQQALGQGPQFIFQYYEEEERQRGNFPDRFSGHQFPNYSSELNVNALLLGDSALYLCASSLGVRGGETQYFGPGTRLLVL.